The 25 T cell receptor beta chains below come from one sample, sequenced in a study of T cell responses to AZD1222 COVID-19 vaccine. Some clones are missing from TCRdb's copy, which holds only in-frame ones; the method was immunoSEQ multiplex PCR. The table lists 150,000 or so clones, 85% to 95% of them singletons, with 1.9% in the top ten. Sequenced material: peripheral blood, taken on day 0 of AZD1222 vaccination. The receptors derive from an adult in good health.

The rearrangement uses TRBV27 and TRBJ2-7, with D perhaps TRBD2 (5 bases). The germline V gene encodes CDR1 MNHEY and CDR2 SMNVEV (reference sequence). V lost 6 bases to trimming and J lost 0 bases, with 15 bases between them. The CDR3 consists of 15 residues. The CDR3 loop reads CASSLVGSHSYEQYF. CDR3 bases: TGTGCCAGCAGCCTGGTGGGGAGTCACTCCTACGAGCAGTACTTC.

This sequence joins TRBV19 and TRBJ1-2; D is possibly TRBD1 (6 bases). Looked up from germline, CDR1 is LNHDA and CDR2 is SQIVND (reference sequence). V was clipped by 10 bases and J by 8 bases, with 17 bases between them. The CDR3 is 12 residues long. The DNA of the CDR3 is TGTGCCACTTCCGGGACATCGAAAGGCTACACCTTC. This gives the protein CATSGTSKGYTF.

This clone was detected once. The V and J genes are TRBV7-3 and TRBJ1-4, with TRBD1 identical over 8 bases. The germline V gene encodes CDR1 SGHTA and CDR2 FQGTGA. After removal of 5 bases from V and 7 bases from J, the junction contained 3 bases not matched to a gene. There are 13 residues in the CDR3. The CDR3 sequence is CASSQGAGEKLFF. The CDR3, as DNA: TGTGCCAGCAGCCAGGGGGCTGGTGAAAAACTGTTTTTT.

The rearrangement uses TRBV29-1 and TRBJ1-5; TRBD1 matches 7 bases. CDR1 SQVTM and CDR2 ANQGSEA come from the germline V gene. CDR3 size: 14 residues. With 7 bases clipped from V and 2 bases from J, the junction kept 8 bases outside the gene matches. The CDR3 sequence: CSATTGTGNQPQHF. The CDR3, as DNA: TGCAGCGCAACGACAGGGACGGGCAATCAGCCCCAGCATTTT.

The chain uses TRBV2 and TRBJ1-1, with D possibly being TRBD1 (5 bases). This CDR3 comprises 12 residues. Germline V gives CDR1 SNHLY, CDR2 FYNNEI. V lost 6 bases to trimming and J lost 2 bases, with 7 bases between them. The CDR3 DNA reads as TGTGCCAGCAGGCAGGGAAACACTGAAGCTTTCTTT. The encoded protein is CASRQGNTEAFF.

The V gene is TRBV5-1, the J gene TRBJ2-1, with a weak D call TRBD2 (6 bases). Germline V gene data show CDR1 as SGHRS and CDR2 as YFSETQ. With 0 bases removed from V and 8 bases from J, the gap between germline ends came to 12 bases. This CDR3 region has 14 residues. CDR3 nucleotides: TGCGCCAGCAGCTTGGTTGGGACTCGGGATGAGCAGTTCTTC. This sequence encodes CASSLVGTRDEQFF.

The gene calls are TRBV19 and TRBJ1-2; 7 positions agree with TRBD1. In germline, CDR1 is LNHDA, CDR2 SQIVND (reference sequence). With 6 bases clipped from V and 8 bases from J, the junction kept 9 bases outside the gene matches. The CDR3 runs to 13 residues. The DNA for the CDR3 is TGTGCCAGTAGCCATCGGACAGGCAGGGGCTACACCTTC. Translation gives CASSHRTGRGYTF.

V and J are TRBV19 and TRBJ1-5; D unclear. V dropped 6 bases and J dropped 9 bases, with 12 bases sitting between them. This CDR3 has 12 amino acids. In germline, CDR1 is LNHDA, CDR2 SQIVND (reference sequence). CDR3 sequence reads: CASSYPPAPQHF. The CDR3 nucleotides read TGTGCCAGTAGCTACCCGCCCGCGCCCCAGCATTTT.

The CDR3 DNA reads as TGTGCCAGCAGACCCGGGACAGGGGAAAATTCACCCCTCCACTTT. Protein sequence: CASRPGTGENSPLHF. The chain links TRBV2 to TRBJ1-6; 10 bases line up with TRBD1. The J segment lost 7 bases and the V segment lost 6 bases, leaving 6 bases of the junction unmatched. The CDR3 has 15 residues. Germline assignment: CDR1 SNHLY and CDR2 FYNNEI.

The rearrangement uses TRBV29-1 and TRBJ1-2, with a possible D match to TRBD1 (5 bases). V lost 6 bases and J lost 4, with 15 bases in between. There are 13 residues in the CDR3. CDR1 is SQVTM, CDR2 ANQGSEA, per germline. The CDR3 here is CSVFLTDSYGYTF. For the CDR3, the DNA is TGCAGCGTATTTCTGACCGACAGCTATGGCTACACCTTC.

This clone has only one observation. This chain joins TRBV9 and TRBJ1-6; no reliable D call. CDR1 is SGDLS, CDR2 YYNGEE, per germline. The V end was cut by 2 bases, the J end by 9 bases, with 9 bases between. This CDR3 contains 13 residues. The CDR3 here is CASSVGGVSPLHF. The CDR3 nucleotides are TGTGCCAGCAGCGTGGGCGGGGTTTCACCCCTCCACTTT.

CDR3 sequence: CASSGVSKNLEVNEQFF. CDR3 bases: TGCGCCAGCAGTGGGGTCTCCAAAAACCTCGAAGTGAATGAGCAGTTCTTC. The chain employs TRBV10-1 and TRBJ2-1; no reliable D call. Trimming removed 4 bases from V and 7 bases from J, with 23 bases in between. The length of the CDR3 is 17 residues. The germline V gene encodes CDR1 WNHNN and CDR2 SYGVQD (reference sequence).

This clone appeared a single time. The chain joins TRBV19 to TRBJ1-2; 7 positions agree with TRBD1. The germline CDR1 and CDR2 sequences are LNHDA and SQIVND (reference sequence). This CDR3 region has 14 residues. V lost 10 bases, J lost 8 bases, and 16 bases stayed unmatched. CDR3 in DNA: TGTGCCACCGGGACCGGGGACAGCCTCAGGGGCTACACCTTC. This sequence encodes CATGTGDSLRGYTF.

V usage is TRBV7-9 and J usage is TRBJ2-7; the D is unclear. The ends were cut back, 5 bases at V and 5 bases at J, with 10 bases in the middle. The CDR3 is 12 residues long. Germline-derived CDR1 and CDR2 are SEHNR and FQNEAQ (reference sequence). CDR3 region: CASSPQQNEQYF. The CDR3, as DNA: TGTGCCAGCAGCCCTCAACAGAACGAGCAGTACTTC.

The gene calls are TRBV5-1 and TRBJ1-2; TRBD1 matches at 8 bases. In germline, CDR1 is SGHRS, CDR2 YFSETQ. V was clipped by 4 bases and J by 4 bases; unmatched bases: 9. This CDR3 has 15 amino acids. CDR3 coding DNA: TGCGCCAGCAGCCCGGGGCAGGGGGCTGTCTATGGCTACACCTTC. Translated: CASSPGQGAVYGYTF.

The chain employs TRBV7-3 and TRBJ1-1, with D unresolved. Germline V CDR1 and CDR2: SGHTA, FQGTGA. Trimming removed 0 bases from V and 3 bases from J, with 11 bases in between. The CDR3 length is 15 residues. The CDR3 DNA reads as TGTGCCAGCAGCTTAACGGTGGGGTGGGACACTGAAGCTTTCTTT. Its translation: CASSLTVGWDTEAFF. Full variable domain (missing parts from reference TRBV7-3 and TRBJ1-1): GAGVSQTPSNKVTEKGKYVELRCDPISGHTALYWYRQSLGQGPEFLIYFQGTGAADDSGLPNDRFFAVRPEGSVSTLKIQRTERGDSAVYLCASSLTVGWDTEAFFGQGTRLTVV.

J is TRBJ1-5 and V is TRBV23-1; TRBD1 aligns across 8 bases. TRBV23-1 is classed as an ORF, of uncertain function. V was clipped by 7 bases and J by 3 bases; unmatched bases: 20. The CDR3 covers 19 residues. The CDR3: CASINPGGALKGNNQPQHF. CDR3 sequence (DNA): TGCGCCAGCATAAACCCAGGGGGCGCATTGAAAGGGAACAATCAGCCCCAGCATTTT.

CDR3 protein: CASSEARGPGVKLFF. The CDR3 DNA reads as TGTGCCAGCAGTGAAGCGCGGGGCCCGGGGGTAAAACTGTTTTTT. The V gene is TRBV6-1, the J gene TRBJ1-4; maybe TRBD1 (5 bases). CDR1 is MNHNS and CDR2 is SASEGT in the germline V gene. The CDR3 runs 15 residues. V was trimmed by 0 bases and J by 10 bases, leaving 15 bases between them.

The chain has TRBV5-1 and TRBJ1-1, with D perhaps matching TRBD1 (6 bases). This CDR3 is built from 13 residues. Trimming pared 4 bases from V and 4 bases from J, leaving 11 bases between. Per germline, CDR1 SGHRS and CDR2 YFSETQ. The CDR3 DNA is TGCGCCAGCAGCCCCACAGGGTTCACTGAAGCTTTCTTT. Amino acid sequence: CASSPTGFTEAFF. Drawing the rest from reference TRBV5-1 and TRBJ1-1, the complete variable domain is KAGVTQTPRYLIKTRGQQVTLSCSPISGHRSVSWYQQTPGQGLQFLFEYFSETQRNKGNFPGRFSGRQFSNSRSEMNVSTLELGDSALYLCASSPTGFTEAFFGQGTRLTVV.

CDR3 amino acids: CASSLSEGAKVNQPQHF. As DNA, the CDR3 is TGTGCCAGCAGCTTGTCGGAGGGGGCGAAAGTCAATCAGCCCCAGCATTTT. The genes are TRBV7-9 and TRBJ1-5; 7 nucleotides align to TRBD1. The CDR3 runs 17 residues. Germline CDR1 and CDR2: SEHNR and FQNEAQ (reference sequence). V lost 3 bases, J lost 3 bases, and 11 bases stayed unmatched.

The chain recombines TRBV5-6 with TRBJ2-7; 9 bases are a match to TRBD2. The CDR3 sequence is 17 residues long. The junction had 16 bases not matched to a gene; V was cut back by 6 bases and J by 3 bases. From germline, CDR1 is SGHDT and CDR2 YYEEEE. CDR3 sequence reads: CASTPTVGLATHYEQYF. The CDR3 DNA is TGTGCCAGCACCCCGACCGTAGGACTAGCGACTCACTACGAGCAGTACTTC.

The chain joins TRBV6-5 to TRBJ2-1; D is perhaps TRBD2 (6 bases). The V gene's germline CDR1 is MNHEY and CDR2 SVGAGI. Trimming removed 5 bases at V and 0 bases at J, with 8 bases between. This CDR3 spans 14 amino acids. Here the CDR3 reads CASSRLDSYNEQFF. The DNA of the CDR3 is TGTGCCAGCAGTCGACTAGACTCCTACAATGAGCAGTTCTTC.

The chain joins TRBV5-1 to TRBJ1-2; 10 bases agree with TRBD1. CDR1 is SGHRS, CDR2 YFSETQ, per germline. The CDR3 consists of 15 residues. Trimming took 4 bases from V and 8 from J; bases not matched to a gene: 11. CDR3 in amino acids: CASSLAGDRGHGYTF. DNA for the CDR3: TGCGCCAGCAGCCTTGCGGGTGACAGGGGGCACGGCTACACCTTC. The variable domain in full, completed from reference TRBV5-1 and TRBJ1-2, reads KAGVTQTPRYLIKTRGQQVTLSCSPISGHRSVSWYQQTPGQGLQFLFEYFSETQRNKGNFPGRFSGRQFSNSRSEMNVSTLELGDSALYLCASSLAGDRGHGYTFGSGTRLTVV.

This rearrangement joins TRBV9 to TRBJ1-2; D gene ambiguous. The CDR3 is made up of 16 amino acids. Germline lookup yields CDR1 SGDLS and CDR2 YYNGEE. V dropped 3 bases and J dropped 8 bases, with 23 bases sitting between them. The CDR3 sequence: CASSASSPGRFGGYTF. In nucleotides, the CDR3 is TGTGCCAGCAGCGCCAGTTCCCCGGGCCGCTTTGGAGGCTACACCTTC.

This rearrangement joins TRBV5-5 to TRBJ1-2, with TRBD1 as a possible D gene (5 bases). Between the trimmed V and J ends, which lost 6 bases and 3 bases, there was a span of 12 bases. The germline V gene encodes CDR1 SGHKS and CDR2 YYEKEE (reference sequence). The CDR3 loop spans 13 amino acids. CDR3 residues: CASTLGRDYGYTF. In DNA, the CDR3 is TGTGCCAGCACCCTCGGCAGGGACTATGGCTACACCTTC.